These T cell receptor beta chains were read from a single sample in a study of CD8+ T cells in alopecia areata. Profiled with immunoSEQ multiplex PCR; TCRdb holds only in-frame clones, not every one. The sample consists of more than 95,000 clones, 55% of them appearing once. The specimen was CD4+ T cells sorted from blood. These receptor sequences come from a human donor in good health. CDR3s include the opening cysteine and the closing phenylalanine or tryptophan. The D gene is left open where the match is weak. Only some rows state a clone size, as once, few, many or a class for expanded clones.

>.|TRBV29-1|TRBJ1-3|once
CSVGIGENTIYF
TGCAGCGTTGGGATTGGGGAAAACACCATATATTTT
>TRBD2|TRBV5-1|TRBJ2-5|.
CASIPGLLSSQETQYF
TGCGCCAGCATTCCGGGACTACTGTCCTCACAAGAGACCCAGTACTTC
>.|TRBV19|TRBJ2-3|many
CASSISLEGTDTQYF
TGTGCCAGTAGTATTTCCCTGGAAGGCACAGATACGCAGTATTTT
>TRBD1|TRBV7-2|TRBJ1-2|medium-sized
CASSFGYVTGPNYGYTF
TGTGCCAGCAGCTTTGGATACGTGACAGGGCCCAACTATGGCTACACCTTC
>.|TRBV29-1|TRBJ1-2|few
CSGKPIYGYTF
TGCAGCGGGAAACCAATCTATGGCTACACCTTC
>.|TRBV25-1|TRBJ2-3|.
CASIAGAGTDTQYF
TGTGCCAGCATCGCGGGGGCAGGCACAGATACGCAGTATTTT
>.|TRBV30|TRBJ1-5|.
CAWNRGSNQPQHF
TGTGCCTGGAATAGGGGAAGCAATCAGCCCCAGCATTTT
>.|TRBV6-6|TRBJ2-7|.
CASSYRVYEQYF
TGTGCCAGCAGCTACAGGGTCTACGAGCAGTACTTC
>TRBD1|TRBV18|TRBJ1-5|.
CASSLGQGMEPQHF
TGTGCCAGCTCACTCGGACAGGGGATGGAGCCCCAGCATTTT
>TRBD1|TRBV28|TRBJ1-4|few
CASRGQLTNEKLFF
TGTGCCAGCAGGGGACAGTTGACTAATGAAAAACTGTTTTTT
>.|TRBV4-2|TRBJ1-2|.
CASSQDDGAPNYGYTF
TGTGCCAGCAGCCAAGATGACGGGGCCCCTAACTATGGCTACACCTTC
>TRBD2|TRBV30|TRBJ2-3|.
CAWSGVGGTDTQYF
TGTGCCTGGAGTGGGGTCGGGGGGACGGATACGCAGTATTTT
>.|TRBV4-1|TRBJ1-3|.
CASSQGPGSSGNTIYF
TGCGCCAGCAGCCAAGGCCCAGGGAGCTCTGGAAACACCATATATTTT
>TRBD1|TRBV29-1|TRBJ2-3|.
CSVERDRGRDTQYF
TGCAGCGTTGAACGGGACAGGGGGCGCGATACGCAGTATTTT
>TRBD1|TRBV30|TRBJ1-5|.
CAWSLPGQGYQPQHF
TGTGCCTGGAGTCTTCCGGGACAGGGCTATCAGCCCCAGCATTTT
>.|TRBV9|TRBJ2-2|.
CASSVITGELFF
TGTGCCAGCAGCGTTATCACCGGGGAGCTGTTTTTT
>.|TRBV7-2|TRBJ1-5|.
CASSLWENQPQHF
TGTGCCAGCAGCTTATGGGAGAATCAGCCCCAGCATTTT
>TRBD1|TRBV28|TRBJ1-2|few
CASSVPPQQGANYGYTF
TGTGCCAGCAGTGTCCCCCCTCAACAGGGGGCAAACTATGGCTACACCTTC
>.|TRBV30|TRBJ1-6|.
CAWSRIGQTNSPLHF
TGTGCCTGGAGCCGCATCGGACAGACAAATTCACCCCTCCACTTT
>.|TRBV10-3|TRBJ2-5|few
CATGQQETQYF
TGTGCCACCGGACAGCAAGAGACCCAGTACTTC
>.|TRBV7-2|TRBJ1-6|.
CASSPGSSPLHF
TGTGCCAGCAGCCCAGGTTCTTCACCCCTCCACTTT
>.|TRBV7-3|TRBJ2-1|once
CASSSRTSSYNEQFF
TGTGCCAGCAGCTCACGGACCAGCTCCTACAATGAGCAGTTCTTC
>.|TRBV28|TRBJ1-2|.
CAATANYGYTF
TGTGCCGCGACAGCGAACTATGGCTACACCTTC
>TRBD2|TRBV7-2|TRBJ2-7|.
CASSLLLAGGRPYEQYF
TGTGCCAGCAGCTTACTACTAGCGGGGGGGCGACCCTACGAGCAGTACTTC
>.|TRBV29-1|TRBJ1-1|.
CSAPKWVGARTEAFF
TGCAGCGCCCCGAAGTGGGTGGGGGCGAGGACTGAAGCTTTCTTT
>.|TRBV19|TRBJ1-2|.
CASSIVTGTVNYGYTF
TGTGCCAGTAGTATAGTCACCGGAACAGTAAACTATGGCTACACCTTC
>.|TRBV30|TRBJ2-7|.
CASHISDGERPYF
TGTGCCAGCCATATTTCGGACGGCGAGAGGCCGTACTTC
>TRBD1|TRBV29-1|TRBJ2-5|.
CSVVRQGPGETQYF
TGCAGCGTAGTTCGACAGGGGCCCGGAGAGACCCAGTACTTC
>.|TRBV2|TRBJ1-1|.
CASSEFEDTEAFF
TGTGCCAGCAGTGAATTTGAGGACACTGAAGCTTTCTTT
>.|TRBV10-3|TRBJ1-1|.
CATRTAELNF
TGTGCCACCCGGACAGCAGAGCTGAACTTT
>.|TRBV5-6|TRBJ1-2|few
CASSPGSGYTF
TGTGCCAGCAGCCCGGGCTCTGGCTACACCTTC
>.|TRBV7-2|TRBJ2-5|.
CASSPGQQETQYF
TGTGCCAGCAGCCCGGGACAACAAGAGACCCAGTACTTC
>.|TRBV2|TRBJ2-4|.
CASSAEAQNIQYF
TGTGCCAGCAGTGCAGAGGCCCAAAACATTCAGTACTTC
>.|TRBV11-2|TRBJ1-6|few
CASSFQGRSPLHF
TGTGCCAGCAGCTTCCAGGGGCGTTCACCCCTCCACTTT
>TRBD1|TRBV30|TRBJ1-2|few
CAWSGTGIYGYTF
TGTGCCTGGAGTGGGACAGGCATCTATGGCTACACCTTC
>.|TRBV29-1|TRBJ1-3|.
CSVAEALPGNTIYF
TGCAGCGTTGCGGAGGCACTCCCTGGAAACACCATATATTTT
>.|TRBV5-6|TRBJ2-6|few
CASSFRDSGANVLTF
TGTGCCAGCAGCTTTCGGGACTCTGGGGCCAACGTCCTGACTTTC
>.|TRBV28|TRBJ1-2|few
CASSRSATFGYTF
TGTGCCAGCAGCCGATCCGCGACATTTGGCTACACCTTC
>TRBD1|TRBV5-1|TRBJ1-6|few
CASSFGQGNSPLHF
TGCGCCAGCAGCTTCGGACAGGGGAATTCACCCCTCCACTTT
>.|TRBV6-1|TRBJ1-1|.
CASRRGPNTEAFF
TGTGCCAGCCGCCGGGGACCCAACACTGAAGCTTTCTTT
>TRBD2|TRBV4-3|TRBJ2-3|.
CASGLGGESTDTQYF
TGCGCCAGCGGGCTGGGGGGGGAGAGCACAGATACGCAGTATTTT